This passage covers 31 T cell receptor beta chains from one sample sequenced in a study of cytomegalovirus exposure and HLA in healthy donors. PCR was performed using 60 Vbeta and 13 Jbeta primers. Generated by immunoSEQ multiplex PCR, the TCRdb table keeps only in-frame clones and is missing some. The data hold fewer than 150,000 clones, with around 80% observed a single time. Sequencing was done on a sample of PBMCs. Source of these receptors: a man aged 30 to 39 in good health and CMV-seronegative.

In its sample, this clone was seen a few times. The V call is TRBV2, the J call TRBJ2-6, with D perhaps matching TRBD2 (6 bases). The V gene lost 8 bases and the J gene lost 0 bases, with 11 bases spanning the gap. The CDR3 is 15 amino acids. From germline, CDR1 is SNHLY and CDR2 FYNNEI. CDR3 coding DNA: TGTGCCAGCGGTCAGGACTACTCTGGGGCCAACGTCCTGACTTTC. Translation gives CASGQDYSGANVLTF.

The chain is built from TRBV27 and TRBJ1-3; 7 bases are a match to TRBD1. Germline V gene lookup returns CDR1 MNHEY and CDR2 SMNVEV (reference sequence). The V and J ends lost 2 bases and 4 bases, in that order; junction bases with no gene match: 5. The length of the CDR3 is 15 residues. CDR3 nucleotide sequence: TGTGCCAGCAGTTTACGACAGGGAGGAGGAAACACCATATATTTT. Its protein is CASSLRQGGGNTIYF.

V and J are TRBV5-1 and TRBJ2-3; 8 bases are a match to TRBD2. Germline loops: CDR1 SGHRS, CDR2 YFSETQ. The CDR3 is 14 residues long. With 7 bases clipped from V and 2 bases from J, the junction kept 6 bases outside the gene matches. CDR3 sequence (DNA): TGCGCCAGCTCGGGGGGGGGCTCCACAGATACGCAGTATTTT. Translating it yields CASSGGGSTDTQYF.

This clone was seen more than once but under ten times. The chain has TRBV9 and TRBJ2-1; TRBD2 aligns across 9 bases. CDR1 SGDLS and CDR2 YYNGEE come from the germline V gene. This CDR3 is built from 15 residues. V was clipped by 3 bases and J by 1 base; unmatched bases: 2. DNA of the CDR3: TGTGCCAGCAGCGCTAGCGGGACTTCCTACAATGAGCAGTTCTTC. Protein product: CASSASGTSYNEQFF.

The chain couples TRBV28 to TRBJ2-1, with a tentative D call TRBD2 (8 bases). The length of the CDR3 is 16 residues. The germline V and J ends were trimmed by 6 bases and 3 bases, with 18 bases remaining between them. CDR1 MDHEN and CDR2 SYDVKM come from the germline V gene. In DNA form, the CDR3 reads TGTGCCAGCAGCACCCCGGGAGGGGGCATCTACAATGAGCAGTTCTTC. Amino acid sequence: CASSTPGGGIYNEQFF. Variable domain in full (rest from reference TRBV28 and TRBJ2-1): DVKVTQSSRYLVKRTGEKVFLECVQDMDHENMFWYRQDPGLGLRLIYFSYDVKMKEKGDIPEGYSVSREKKERFSLILESASTNQTSMYLCASSTPGGGIYNEQFFGPGTRLTVL.

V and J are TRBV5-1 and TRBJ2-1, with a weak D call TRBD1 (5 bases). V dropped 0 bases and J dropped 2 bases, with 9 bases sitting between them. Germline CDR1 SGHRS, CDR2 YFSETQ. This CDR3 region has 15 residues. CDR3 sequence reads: CASSLESTAYNEQFF. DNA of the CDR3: TGCGCCAGCAGCTTGGAGTCGACAGCCTACAATGAGCAGTTCTTC.

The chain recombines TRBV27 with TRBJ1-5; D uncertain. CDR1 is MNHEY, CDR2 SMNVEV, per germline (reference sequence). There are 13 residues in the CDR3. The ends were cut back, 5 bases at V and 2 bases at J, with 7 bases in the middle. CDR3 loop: CASSDLGNQPQHF. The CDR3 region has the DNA TGTGCCAGCAGTGACTTAGGCAATCAGCCCCAGCATTTT.

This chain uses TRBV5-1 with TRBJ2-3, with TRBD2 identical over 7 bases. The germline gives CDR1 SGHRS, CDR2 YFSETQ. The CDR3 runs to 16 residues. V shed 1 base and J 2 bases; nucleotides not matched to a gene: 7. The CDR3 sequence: CASSLSLADHTDTQYF. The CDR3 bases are TGCGCCAGCAGCTTGAGTCTAGCGGACCACACAGATACGCAGTATTTT. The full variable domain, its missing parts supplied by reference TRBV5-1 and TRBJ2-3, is KAGVTQTPRYLIKTRGQQVTLSCSPISGHRSVSWYQQTPGQGLQFLFEYFSETQRNKGNFPGRFSGRQFSNSRSEMNVSTLELGDSALYLCASSLSLADHTDTQYFGPGTRLTVL.

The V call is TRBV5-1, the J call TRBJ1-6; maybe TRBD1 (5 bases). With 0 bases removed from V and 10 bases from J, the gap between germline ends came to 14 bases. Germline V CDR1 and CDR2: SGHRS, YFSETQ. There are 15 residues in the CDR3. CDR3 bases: TGCGCCAGCAGCTTGGCCGGAACAGGACGGTCACCCCTCCACTTT. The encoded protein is CASSLAGTGRSPLHF.

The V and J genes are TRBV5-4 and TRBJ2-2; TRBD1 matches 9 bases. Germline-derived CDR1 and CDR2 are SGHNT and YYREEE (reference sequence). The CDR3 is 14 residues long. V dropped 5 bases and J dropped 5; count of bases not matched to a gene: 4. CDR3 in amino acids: CASRRTGETGELFF. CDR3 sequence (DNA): TGTGCCAGCAGACGGACAGGGGAAACCGGGGAGCTGTTTTTT. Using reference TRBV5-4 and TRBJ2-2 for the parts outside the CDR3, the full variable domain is ETGVTQSPTHLIKTRGQQVTLRCSSQSGHNTVSWYQQALGQGPQFIFQYYREEENGRGNFPPRFSGLQFPNYSSELNVNALELDDSALYLCASRRTGETGELFFGEGSRLTVL.

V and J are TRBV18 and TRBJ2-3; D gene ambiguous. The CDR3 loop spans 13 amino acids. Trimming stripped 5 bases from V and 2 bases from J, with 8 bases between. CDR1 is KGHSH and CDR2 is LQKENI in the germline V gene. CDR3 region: CASSDSYTDTQYF. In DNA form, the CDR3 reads TGTGCCAGCTCAGACTCATACACAGATACGCAGTATTTT.

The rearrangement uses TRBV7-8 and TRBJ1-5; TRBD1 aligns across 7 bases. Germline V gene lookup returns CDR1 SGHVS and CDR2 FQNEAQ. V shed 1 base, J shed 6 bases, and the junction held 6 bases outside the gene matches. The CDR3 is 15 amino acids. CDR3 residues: CASSLDRQGGQPQHF. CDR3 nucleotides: TGTGCCAGCAGCTTAGATAGACAGGGTGGTCAGCCCCAGCATTTT. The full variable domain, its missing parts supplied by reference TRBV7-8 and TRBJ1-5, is GAGVSQSPRYKVAKRGQDVALRCDPISGHVSLFWYQQALGQGPEFLTYFQNEAQLDKSGLPSDRFFAERPEGSVSTLKIQRTQQEDSAVYLCASSLDRQGGQPQHFGDGTRLSIL.

CDR3 sequence (DNA): TGTGCCAGCAGTTCCAGACAGGGGTCGGCCTATGGCTACACCTTC. This gives the protein CASSSRQGSAYGYTF. This chain uses TRBV27 with TRBJ1-2; 8 bases agree with TRBD1. CDR1 and CDR2 (germline): MNHEY, SMNVEV (reference sequence). This CDR3 is built from 15 residues. The V and J ends lost 4 bases and 4 bases, in that order; junction bases with no gene match: 8.

CDR3 residues: CASSLDGETQYF. CDR3 nucleotides: TGTGCCAGCAGCTTAGACGGAGAGACCCAGTACTTC. This rearrangement joins TRBV11-2 to TRBJ2-5; no firm D call. In germline, CDR1 is SGHAT, CDR2 FQNNGV. There are 12 residues in the CDR3. V lost 0 bases to trimming and J lost 4 bases, with 3 bases between them.

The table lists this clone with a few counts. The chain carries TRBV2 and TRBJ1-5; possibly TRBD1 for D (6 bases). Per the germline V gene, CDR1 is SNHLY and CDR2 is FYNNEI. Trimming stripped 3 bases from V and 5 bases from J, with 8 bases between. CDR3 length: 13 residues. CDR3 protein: CASSETGHQPQHF. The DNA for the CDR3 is TGTGCCAGCAGTGAGACAGGCCATCAGCCCCAGCATTTT.

DNA of the CDR3: TGTGCCAGCAGCTTGGTAGCGGGGGGTAGAAATGAGCAGTTCTTC. Protein: CASSLVAGGRNEQFF. This chain joins TRBV5-6 and TRBJ2-1; TRBD2 agrees at 10 bases. Germline V gene sequence: CDR1 SGHDT, CDR2 YYEEEE. The trim removed 0 bases at V and 7 bases at J, leaving 4 bases unmatched. The CDR3 has 15 amino acids.

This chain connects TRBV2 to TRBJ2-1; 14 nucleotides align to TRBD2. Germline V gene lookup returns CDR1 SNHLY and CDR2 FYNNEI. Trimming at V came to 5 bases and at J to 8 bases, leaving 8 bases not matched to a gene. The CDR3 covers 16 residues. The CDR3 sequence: CASSKGTSGRTHEQFF. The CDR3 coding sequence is TGTGCCAGCAGTAAGGGGACTAGCGGGAGAACCCATGAGCAGTTCTTC.

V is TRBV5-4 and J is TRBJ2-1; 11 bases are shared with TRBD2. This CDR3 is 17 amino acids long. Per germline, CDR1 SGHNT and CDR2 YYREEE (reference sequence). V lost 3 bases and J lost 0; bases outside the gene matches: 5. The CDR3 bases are TGTGCCAGCAGCTCGAATAGCGGGGGGGTCTCCTACAATGAGCAGTTCTTC. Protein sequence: CASSSNSGGVSYNEQFF.

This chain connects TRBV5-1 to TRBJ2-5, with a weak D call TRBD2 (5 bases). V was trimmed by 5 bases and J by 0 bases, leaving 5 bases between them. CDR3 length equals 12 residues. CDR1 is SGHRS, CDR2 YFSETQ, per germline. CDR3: CASRADQETQYF. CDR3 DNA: TGCGCCAGCAGAGCGGACCAAGAGACCCAGTACTTC.

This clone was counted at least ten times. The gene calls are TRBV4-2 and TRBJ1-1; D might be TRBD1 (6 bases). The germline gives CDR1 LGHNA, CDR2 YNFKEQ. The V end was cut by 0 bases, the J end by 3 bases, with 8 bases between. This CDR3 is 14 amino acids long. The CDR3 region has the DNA TGTGCCAGCAGCCAAGAGGACAGACACACTGAAGCTTTCTTT. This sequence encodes CASSQEDRHTEAFF.

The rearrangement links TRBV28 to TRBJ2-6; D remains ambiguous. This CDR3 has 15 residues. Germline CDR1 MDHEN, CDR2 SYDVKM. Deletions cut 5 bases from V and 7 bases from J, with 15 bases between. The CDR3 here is CASSLIDSGANVLTF. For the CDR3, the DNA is TGTGCCAGCAGTCTAATAGACTCCGGAGCCAACGTCCTGACTTTC.

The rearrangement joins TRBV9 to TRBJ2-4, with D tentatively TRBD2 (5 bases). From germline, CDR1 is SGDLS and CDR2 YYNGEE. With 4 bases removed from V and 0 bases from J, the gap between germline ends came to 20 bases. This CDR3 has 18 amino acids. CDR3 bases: TGTGCCAGCAGCCGGGGTAGCGTCGCTCTACTAGCCAAAAACATTCAGTACTTC. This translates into CASSRGSVALLAKNIQYF.

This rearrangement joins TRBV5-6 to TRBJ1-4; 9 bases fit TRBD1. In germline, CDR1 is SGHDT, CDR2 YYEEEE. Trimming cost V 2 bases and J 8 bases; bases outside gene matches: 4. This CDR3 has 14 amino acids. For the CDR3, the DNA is TGTGCCAGCAGCTTAGGGACAGGGAACGAAAAACTGTTTTTT. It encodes CASSLGTGNEKLFF.

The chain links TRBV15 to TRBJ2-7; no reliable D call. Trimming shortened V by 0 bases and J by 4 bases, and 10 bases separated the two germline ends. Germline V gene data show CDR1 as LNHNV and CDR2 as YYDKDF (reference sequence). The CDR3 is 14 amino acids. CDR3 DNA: TGTGCCACCAGCAGAGACTTCGGCAGGTACGAGCAGTACTTC. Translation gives CATSRDFGRYEQYF.

In nucleotides, the CDR3 is TGTGCCAGCAGCTACCAAACAGGCGCGGCTGGAAACACCATATATTTT. Amino acid sequence: CASSYQTGAAGNTIYF. The gene calls are TRBV9 and TRBJ1-3; D is possibly TRBD1 (5 bases). V was cut by 4 bases and J by 2 bases, with 16 bases left in between. CDR1 and CDR2 from the germline V gene are SGDLS and YYNGEE. This CDR3 contains 16 residues.

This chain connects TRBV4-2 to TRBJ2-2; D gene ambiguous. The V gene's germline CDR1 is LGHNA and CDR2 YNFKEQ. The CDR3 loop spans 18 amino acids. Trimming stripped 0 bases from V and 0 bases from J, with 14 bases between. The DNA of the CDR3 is TGTGCCAGCAGCCAAGATCCTAGACCGCTCGCGAACACCGGGGAGCTGTTTTTT. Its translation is CASSQDPRPLANTGELFF.

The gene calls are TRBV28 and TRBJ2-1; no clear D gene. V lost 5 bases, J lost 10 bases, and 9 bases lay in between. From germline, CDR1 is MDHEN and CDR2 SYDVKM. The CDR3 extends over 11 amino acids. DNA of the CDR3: TGTGCCAGCAGTCCCCGGTGGGAGCAGTTCTTC. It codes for CASSPRWEQFF.

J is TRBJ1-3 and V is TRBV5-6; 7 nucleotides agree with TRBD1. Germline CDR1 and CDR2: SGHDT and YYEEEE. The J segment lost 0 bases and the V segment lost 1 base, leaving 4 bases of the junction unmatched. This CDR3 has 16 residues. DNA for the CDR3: TGTGCCAGCAGCTTGCGGACAGGTAGCTCTGGAAACACCATATATTTT. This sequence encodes CASSLRTGSSGNTIYF.

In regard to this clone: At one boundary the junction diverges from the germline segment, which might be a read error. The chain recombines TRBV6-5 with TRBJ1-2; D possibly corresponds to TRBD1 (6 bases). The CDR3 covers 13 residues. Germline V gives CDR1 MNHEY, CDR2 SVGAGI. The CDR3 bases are TGTGCCAGCAGGAAACAGGGATACTATGGCTACCCCTTC. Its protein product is CASRKQGYYGYPF.

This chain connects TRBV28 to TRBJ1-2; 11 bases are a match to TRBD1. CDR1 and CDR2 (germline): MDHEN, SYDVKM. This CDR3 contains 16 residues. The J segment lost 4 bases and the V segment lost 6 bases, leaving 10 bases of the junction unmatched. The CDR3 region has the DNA TGTGCCAGCAGCCCCTTCGAGGGGACAGGGGGCTATGGCTACACCTTC. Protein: CASSPFEGTGGYGYTF.

The CDR3 sequence is CASSPQAGGPDTQYF. CDR3 in DNA: TGCGCCAGCAGCCCCCAGGCTGGGGGCCCGGATACGCAGTATTTT. The rearrangement joins TRBV5-1 to TRBJ2-3, with a possible D match to TRBD1 (6 bases). Trimming removed 4 bases from V and 6 bases from J, with 18 bases in between. The CDR3 is 15 residues long. Germline-derived CDR1 and CDR2 are SGHRS and YFSETQ.